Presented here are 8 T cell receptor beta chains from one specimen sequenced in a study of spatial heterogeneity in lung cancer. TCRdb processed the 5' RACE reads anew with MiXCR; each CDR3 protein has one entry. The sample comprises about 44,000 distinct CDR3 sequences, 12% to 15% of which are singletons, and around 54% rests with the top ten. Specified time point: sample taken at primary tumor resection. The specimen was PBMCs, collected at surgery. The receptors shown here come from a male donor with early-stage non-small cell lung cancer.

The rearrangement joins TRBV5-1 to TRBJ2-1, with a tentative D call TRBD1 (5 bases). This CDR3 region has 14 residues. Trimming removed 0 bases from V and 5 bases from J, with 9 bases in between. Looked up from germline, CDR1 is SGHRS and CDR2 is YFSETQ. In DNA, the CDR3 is TGCGCCAGCAGCTTGGAACAGGCCCACAATGAGCAGTTCTTC. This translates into CASSLEQAHNEQFF.

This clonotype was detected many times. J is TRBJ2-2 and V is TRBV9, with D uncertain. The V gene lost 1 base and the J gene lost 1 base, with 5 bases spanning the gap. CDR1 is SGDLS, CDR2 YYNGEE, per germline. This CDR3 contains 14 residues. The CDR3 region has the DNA TGTGCCAGCAGCGTATCCAGGAACACCGGGGAGCTGTTTTTT. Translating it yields CASSVSRNTGELFF. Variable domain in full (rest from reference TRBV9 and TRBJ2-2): DSGVTQTPKHLITATGQRVTLRCSPRSGDLSVYWYQQSLDQGLQFLIQYYNGEERAKGNILERFSAQQFPDLHSELNLSSLELGDSALYFCASSVSRNTGELFFGEGSRLTVL.

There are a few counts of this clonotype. The CDR3 sequence is CASSTWGGREKLFF. Written as DNA, the CDR3 is TGTGCCAGCAGCACCTGGGGGGGACGGGAAAAACTGTTTTTT. The J gene is TRBJ1-4, the V gene TRBV28; possible D gene TRBD1, 5 bases. The CDR3 covers 14 residues. V was shortened by 6 bases and J by 8 bases, with 16 bases between the two germline ends. The germline V gene has CDR1 MDHEN and CDR2 SYDVKM.

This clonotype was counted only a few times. The CDR3 sequence: CASSLRDSNTEAFF. Written as DNA, the CDR3 is TGCGCCAGCAGCTTGCGGGACTCCAACACTGAAGCTTTCTTT. J is TRBJ1-1 and V is TRBV5-1; D may be TRBD1 (5 bases). Germline V lookup: CDR1 SGHRS, CDR2 YFSETQ. Trimming took 1 base from V and 2 from J, leaving 9 bases between them. The CDR3 runs 14 residues. Full variable domain (outside the CDR3, taken from reference TRBV5-1 and TRBJ1-1): KAGVTQTPRYLIKTRGQQVTLSCSPISGHRSVSWYQQTPGQGLQFLFEYFSETQRNKGNFPGRFSGRQFSNSRSEMNVSTLELGDSALYLCASSLRDSNTEAFFGQGTRLTVV.

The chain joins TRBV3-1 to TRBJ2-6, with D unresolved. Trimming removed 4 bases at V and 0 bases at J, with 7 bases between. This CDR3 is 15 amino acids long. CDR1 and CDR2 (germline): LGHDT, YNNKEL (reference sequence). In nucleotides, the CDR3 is TGTGCCAGCAGCCCTTGGAGCTCTGGGGCCAACGTCCTGACTTTC. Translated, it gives CASSPWSSGANVLTF.

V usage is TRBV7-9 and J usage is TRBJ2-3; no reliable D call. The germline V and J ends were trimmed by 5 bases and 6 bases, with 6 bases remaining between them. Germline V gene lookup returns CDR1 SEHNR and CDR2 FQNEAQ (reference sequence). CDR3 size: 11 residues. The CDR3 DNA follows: TGTGCCAGCAGCACGTGGGATACGCAGTATTTT. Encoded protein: CASSTWDTQYF.

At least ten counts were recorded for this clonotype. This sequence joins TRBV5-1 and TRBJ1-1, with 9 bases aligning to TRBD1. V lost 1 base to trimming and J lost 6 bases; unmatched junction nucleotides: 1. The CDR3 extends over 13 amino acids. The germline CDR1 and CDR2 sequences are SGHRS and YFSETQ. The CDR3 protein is CASSLTGGSEAFF. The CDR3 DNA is TGCGCCAGCAGCTTGACAGGGGGCTCTGAAGCTTTCTTT.

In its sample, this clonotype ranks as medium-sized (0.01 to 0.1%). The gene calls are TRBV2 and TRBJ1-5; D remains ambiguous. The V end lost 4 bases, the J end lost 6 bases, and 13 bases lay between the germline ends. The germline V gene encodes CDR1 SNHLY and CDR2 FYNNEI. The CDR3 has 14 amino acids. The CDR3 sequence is CASSGTQFPQPQHF. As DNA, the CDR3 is TGTGCCAGCAGTGGGACCCAATTCCCTCAGCCCCAGCATTTT.